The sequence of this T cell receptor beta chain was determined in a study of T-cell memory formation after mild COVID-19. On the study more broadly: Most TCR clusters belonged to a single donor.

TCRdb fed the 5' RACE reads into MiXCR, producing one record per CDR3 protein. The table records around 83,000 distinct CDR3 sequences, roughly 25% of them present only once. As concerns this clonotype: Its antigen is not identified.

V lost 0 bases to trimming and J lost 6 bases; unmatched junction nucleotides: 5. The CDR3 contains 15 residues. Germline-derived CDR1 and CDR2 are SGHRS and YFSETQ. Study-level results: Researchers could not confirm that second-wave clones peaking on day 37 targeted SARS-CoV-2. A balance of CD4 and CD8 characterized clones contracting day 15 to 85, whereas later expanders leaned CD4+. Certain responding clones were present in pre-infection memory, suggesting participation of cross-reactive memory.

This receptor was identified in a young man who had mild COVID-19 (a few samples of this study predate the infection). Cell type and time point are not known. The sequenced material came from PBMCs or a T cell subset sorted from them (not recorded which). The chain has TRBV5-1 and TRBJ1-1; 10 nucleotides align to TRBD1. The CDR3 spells CASSLVGTGDPEAFF. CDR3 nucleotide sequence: TGCGCCAGCAGCTTGGTTGGGACAGGGGACCCTGAAGCTTTCTTT.